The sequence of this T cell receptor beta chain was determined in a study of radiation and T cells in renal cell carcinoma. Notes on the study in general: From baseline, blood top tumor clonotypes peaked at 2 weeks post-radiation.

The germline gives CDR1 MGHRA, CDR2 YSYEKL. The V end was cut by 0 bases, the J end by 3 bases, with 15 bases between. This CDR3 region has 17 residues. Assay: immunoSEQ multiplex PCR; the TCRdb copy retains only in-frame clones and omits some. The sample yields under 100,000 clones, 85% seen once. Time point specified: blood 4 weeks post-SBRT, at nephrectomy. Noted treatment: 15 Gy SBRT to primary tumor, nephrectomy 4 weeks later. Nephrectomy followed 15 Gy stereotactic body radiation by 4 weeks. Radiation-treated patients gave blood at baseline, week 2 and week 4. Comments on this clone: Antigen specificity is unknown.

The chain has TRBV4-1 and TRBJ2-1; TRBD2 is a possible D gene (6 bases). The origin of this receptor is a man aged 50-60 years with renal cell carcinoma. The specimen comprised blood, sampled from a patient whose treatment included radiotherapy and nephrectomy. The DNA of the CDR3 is TGCGCCAGCAGCCAAGACTGGGGGTCGGGGGTCTACAATGAGCAGTTCTTC. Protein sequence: CASSQDWGSGVYNEQFF.